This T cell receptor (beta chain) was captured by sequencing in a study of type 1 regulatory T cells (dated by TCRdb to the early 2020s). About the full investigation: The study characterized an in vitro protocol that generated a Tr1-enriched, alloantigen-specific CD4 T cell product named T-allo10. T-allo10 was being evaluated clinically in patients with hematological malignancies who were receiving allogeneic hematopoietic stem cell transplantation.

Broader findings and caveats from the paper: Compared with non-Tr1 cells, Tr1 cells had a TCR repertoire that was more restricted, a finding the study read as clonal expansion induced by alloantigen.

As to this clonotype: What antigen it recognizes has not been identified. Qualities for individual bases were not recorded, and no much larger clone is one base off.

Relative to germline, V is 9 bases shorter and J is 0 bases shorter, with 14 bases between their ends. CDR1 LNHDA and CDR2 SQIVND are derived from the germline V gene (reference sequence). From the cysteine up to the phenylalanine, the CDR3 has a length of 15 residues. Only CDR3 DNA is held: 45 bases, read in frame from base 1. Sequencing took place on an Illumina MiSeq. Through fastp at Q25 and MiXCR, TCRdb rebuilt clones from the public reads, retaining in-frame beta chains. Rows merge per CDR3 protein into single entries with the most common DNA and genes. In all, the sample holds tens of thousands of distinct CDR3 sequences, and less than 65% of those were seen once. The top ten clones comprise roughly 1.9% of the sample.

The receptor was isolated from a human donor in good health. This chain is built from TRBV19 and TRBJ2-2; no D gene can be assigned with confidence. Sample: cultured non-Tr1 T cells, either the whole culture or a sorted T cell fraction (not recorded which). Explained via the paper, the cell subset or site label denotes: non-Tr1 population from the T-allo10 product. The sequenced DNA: TGTGCCAGCACGCCGGCGGCGGCGAACACCGGGGAGCTGTTTTTT. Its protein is CASTPAAANTGELFF.